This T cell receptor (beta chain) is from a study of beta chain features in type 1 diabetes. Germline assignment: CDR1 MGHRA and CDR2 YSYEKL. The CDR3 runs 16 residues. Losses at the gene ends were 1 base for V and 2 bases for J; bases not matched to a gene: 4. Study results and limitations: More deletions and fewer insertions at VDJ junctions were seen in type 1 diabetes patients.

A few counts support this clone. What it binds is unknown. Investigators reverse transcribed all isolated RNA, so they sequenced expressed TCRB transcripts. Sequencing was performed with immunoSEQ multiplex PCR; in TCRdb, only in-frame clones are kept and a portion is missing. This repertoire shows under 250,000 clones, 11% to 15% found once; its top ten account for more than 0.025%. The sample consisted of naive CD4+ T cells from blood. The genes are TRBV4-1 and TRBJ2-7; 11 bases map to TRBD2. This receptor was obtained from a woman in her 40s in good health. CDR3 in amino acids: CASSQGGTSGTYEQYF. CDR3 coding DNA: TGCGCCAGCAGCCAAGGTGGGACTAGCGGAACCTACGAGCAGTACTTC.